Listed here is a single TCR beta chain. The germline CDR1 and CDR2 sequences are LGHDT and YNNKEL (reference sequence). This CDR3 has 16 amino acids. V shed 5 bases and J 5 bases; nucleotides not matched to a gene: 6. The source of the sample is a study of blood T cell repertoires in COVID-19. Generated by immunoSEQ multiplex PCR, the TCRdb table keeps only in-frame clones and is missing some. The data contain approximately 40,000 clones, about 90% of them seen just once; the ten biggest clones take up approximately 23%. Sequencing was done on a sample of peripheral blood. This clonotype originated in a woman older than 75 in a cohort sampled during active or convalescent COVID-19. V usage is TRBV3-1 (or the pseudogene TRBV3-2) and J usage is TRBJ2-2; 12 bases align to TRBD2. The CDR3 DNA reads TGTGCCAGCAGCGATCTAGCGGGAGGGCGGACCGGGGAGCTGTTTTTT. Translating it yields CASSDLAGGRTGELFF.